The present T cell receptor (beta chain) was sequenced within a study of cytomegalovirus exposure and HLA in healthy donors. In the PCR, 60 Vbeta and 13 Jbeta primers were used. This table comes from immunoSEQ multiplex PCR, and its TCRdb copy is limited to in-frame clones, with some not included. Of more than 100,000 clones detected, approximately 9% appear once; the ten largest clones hold 5.5% to 8%. The CDR3 has 14 residues. V dropped 5 bases and J dropped 0 bases, with 10 bases sitting between them. Germline V gene lookup returns CDR1 SGHVS and CDR2 FQNEAQ. Sequencing input: PBMCs. This sequence originates from a woman aged 35 to 49 in good health and CMV-seropositive. The chain is built from TRBV7-8 and TRBJ1-1, with a tentative D call TRBD1 (5 bases). CDR3 sequence reads: CASSPYRLNTEAFF. As DNA, the CDR3 is TGTGCCAGCAGCCCGTACAGGTTGAACACTGAAGCTTTCTTT.